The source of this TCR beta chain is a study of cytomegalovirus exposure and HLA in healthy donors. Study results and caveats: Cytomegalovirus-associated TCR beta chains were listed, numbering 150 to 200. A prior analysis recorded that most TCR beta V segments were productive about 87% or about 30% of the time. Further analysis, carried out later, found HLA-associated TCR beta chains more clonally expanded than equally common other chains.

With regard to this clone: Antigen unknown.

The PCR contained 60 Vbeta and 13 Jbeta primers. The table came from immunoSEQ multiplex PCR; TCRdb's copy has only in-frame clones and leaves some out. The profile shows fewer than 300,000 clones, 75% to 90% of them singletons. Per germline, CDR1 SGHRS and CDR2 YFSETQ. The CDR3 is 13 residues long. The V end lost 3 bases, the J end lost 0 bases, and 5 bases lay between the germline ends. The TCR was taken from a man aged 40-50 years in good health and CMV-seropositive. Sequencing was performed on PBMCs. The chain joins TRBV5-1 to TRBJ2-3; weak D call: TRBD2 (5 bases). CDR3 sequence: CASSWTSTDTQYF. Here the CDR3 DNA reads TGCGCCAGCAGCTGGACTAGCACAGATACGCAGTATTTT.